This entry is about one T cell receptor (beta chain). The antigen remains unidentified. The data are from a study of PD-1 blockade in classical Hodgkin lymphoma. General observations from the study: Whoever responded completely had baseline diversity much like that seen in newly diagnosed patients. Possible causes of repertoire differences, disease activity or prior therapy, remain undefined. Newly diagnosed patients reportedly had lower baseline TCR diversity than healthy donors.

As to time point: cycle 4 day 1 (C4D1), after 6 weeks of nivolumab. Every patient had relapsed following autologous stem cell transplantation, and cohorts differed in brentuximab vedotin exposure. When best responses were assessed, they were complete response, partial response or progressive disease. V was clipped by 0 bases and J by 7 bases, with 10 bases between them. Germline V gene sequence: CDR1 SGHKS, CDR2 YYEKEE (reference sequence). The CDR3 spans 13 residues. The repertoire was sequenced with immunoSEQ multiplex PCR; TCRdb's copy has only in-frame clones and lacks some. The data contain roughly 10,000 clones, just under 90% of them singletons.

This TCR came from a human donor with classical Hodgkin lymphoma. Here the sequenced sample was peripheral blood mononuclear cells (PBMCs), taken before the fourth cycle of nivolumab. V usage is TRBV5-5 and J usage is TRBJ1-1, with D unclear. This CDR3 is CASSLDLILEAFF. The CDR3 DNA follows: TGTGCCAGCAGCTTGGACCTAATCCTTGAAGCTTTCTTT.